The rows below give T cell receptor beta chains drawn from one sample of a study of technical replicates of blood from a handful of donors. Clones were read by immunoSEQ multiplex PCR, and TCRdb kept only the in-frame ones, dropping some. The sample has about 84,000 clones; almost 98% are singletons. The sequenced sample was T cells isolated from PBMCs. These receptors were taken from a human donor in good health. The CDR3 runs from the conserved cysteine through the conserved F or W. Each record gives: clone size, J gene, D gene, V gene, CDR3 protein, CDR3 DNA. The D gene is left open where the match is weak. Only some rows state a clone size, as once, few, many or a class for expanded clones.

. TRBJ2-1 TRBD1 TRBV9 CASSVDGTGGNEQFF TGTGCCAGCAGCGTGGACGGGACAGGGGGCAATGAGCAGTTCTTC
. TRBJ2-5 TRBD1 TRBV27 CASSLLGTEETQYF TGTGCCAGCAGTTTGTTGGGGACAGAAGAGACCCAGTACTTC
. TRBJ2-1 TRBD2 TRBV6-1 CASSEVGGSYNEQFF TGTGCCAGCAGTGAAGTGGGGGGGTCCTACAATGAGCAGTTCTTC
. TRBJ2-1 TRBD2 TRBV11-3 CASSLTRGVTVNEQFF TGTGCCAGCAGCCTCACACGGGGGGTTACAGTCAATGAGCAGTTCTTC
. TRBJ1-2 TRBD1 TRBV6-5 CASSPTDRANYGYTF TGTGCCAGCAGCCCCACGGACAGGGCTAACTATGGCTACACCTTC
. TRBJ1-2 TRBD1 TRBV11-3 CASSVGQGGYTF TGTGCCAGCAGCGTCGGACAGGGGGGCTACACCTTC
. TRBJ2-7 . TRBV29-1 CSVEEGGTAYEQYF TGCAGCGTTGAAGAGGGGGGAACCGCCTACGAGCAGTACTTC
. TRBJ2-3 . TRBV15 CATSFRTVGTDTQYF TGTGCCACCAGCTTCCGGACAGTTGGCACAGATACGCAGTATTTT
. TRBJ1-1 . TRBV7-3 CASSLTANTEAFF TGTGCCAGCAGCTTAACAGCGAACACTGAAGCTTTCTTT
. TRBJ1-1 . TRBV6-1 CASSEPTRGTMNTEAFF TGTGCCAGCAGTGAACCGACGCGGGGGACCATGAACACTGAAGCTTTCTTT
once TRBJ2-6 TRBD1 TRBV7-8 CASSPGQGSGANVLTF TGTGCCAGCAGCCCGGGACAGGGTTCTGGGGCCAACGTCCTGACTTTC
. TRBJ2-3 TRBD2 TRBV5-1 CASSRGASGSSDTQYF TGCGCCAGCAGCCGGGGGGCTAGCGGGAGTTCAGATACGCAGTATTTT
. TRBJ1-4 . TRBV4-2 CASSQAQGFSEKLFF TGTGCCAGCAGCCAAGCACAGGGATTTAGTGAAAAACTGTTTTTT
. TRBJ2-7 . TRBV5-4 CASSLVALGAGYEQYF TGTGCCAGCAGCTTGGTGGCGTTGGGAGCAGGCTACGAGCAGTACTTC
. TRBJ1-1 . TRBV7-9 CASRFSGVTEAFF TGTGCCAGCAGATTTAGCGGGGTCACTGAAGCTTTCTTT
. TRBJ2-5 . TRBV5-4 CASSLGRGARETQYF TGTGCCAGCAGCTTGGGACGGGGGGCTAGGGAGACCCAGTACTTC
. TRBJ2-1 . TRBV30 CACRHDNEQFF TGTGCCTGCAGACATGACAATGAGCAGTTCTTC
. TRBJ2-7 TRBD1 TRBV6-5 CASRQGQGLTYEQYF TGTGCCAGCAGGCAAGGACAGGGTTTAACCTACGAGCAGTACTTC
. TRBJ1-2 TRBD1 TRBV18 CASSGTATNNYGYTF TGTGCCAGCTCAGGGACAGCGACCAATAACTATGGCTACACCTTC
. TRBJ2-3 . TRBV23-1 CASSQSVGQSTDTQYF TGCGCCAGCAGTCAATCCGTCGGACAGAGCACAGATACGCAGTATTTT
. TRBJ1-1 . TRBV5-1 CASSLWGLNTEAFF TGCGCCAGCAGCTTATGGGGGCTGAACACTGAAGCTTTCTTT
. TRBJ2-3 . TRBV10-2 CATRKTGSTDTQYF TGCGCCACCAGGAAAACGGGAAGCACAGATACGCAGTATTTT
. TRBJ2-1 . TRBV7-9 CASSPPGSDEQFF TGTGCCAGCAGCCCCCCGGGGTCCGATGAGCAGTTCTTC